Listed below are T cell receptor beta chains from one sample, sequenced in a study of CD4+ T cells in melanoma. TCRdb's table, derived via immunoSEQ multiplex PCR, lists solely in-frame clones and lacks some. The sample includes over 100,000 clones, around 93% of them seen just once. The sequencing input was peripheral blood. The receptors derive from a human donor with melanoma. Both conserved end residues are part of each CDR3. A D gene is named only where the DNA matches it firmly. Not all rows give a size; the values are once, few, many and, for expanded clones, a class.

NA	TRBV7-9	16	TRBJ1-3	TRBD1	CASSLQGAVGGNTIYF	TGTGCCAGCAGCCTCCAGGGGGCTGTGGGTGGAAACACCATATATTTT
once	TRBV28	15	TRBJ2-1	NA	CASSFPRGTYNEQFF	TGTGCCAGCAGTTTTCCCAGGGGTACCTACAATGAGCAGTTCTTC
NA	TRBV5-8	16	TRBJ2-1	NA	CASSLVRLTTYNEQFF	TGTGCCAGCAGCTTGGTAAGGCTCACAACCTACAATGAGCAGTTCTTC
many	TRBV5-4	16	TRBJ2-7	TRBD2	CASSLGGLAGTSQQYF	TGTGCCAGCAGCTTGGGAGGACTAGCGGGAACATCGCAGCAGTACTTC
NA	TRBV2	11	TRBJ2-5	NA	CASTFQETQYF	TGTGCCAGCACCTTCCAAGAGACCCAGTACTTC
NA	TRBV14	15	TRBJ1-2	NA	CASSQGGHRGDGYTF	TGTGCCAGCAGCCAAGGGGGCCACCGTGGGGATGGCTACACCTTC
NA	TRBV11-3	11	TRBJ2-7	NA	CASSIDTEQYF	TGTGCCAGCAGCATCGACACCGAGCAGTACTTC
NA	TRBV11-2	15	TRBJ2-7	TRBD1	CASSLGTGATYEQYF	TGTGCCAGCAGCTTAGGGACAGGGGCGACGTACGAGCAGTACTTC
once	TRBV28	13	TRBJ1-5	NA	CASSRQVNQPQHF	TGTGCCAGCAGCCGACAAGTCAATCAGCCCCAGCATTTT
NA	TRBV19	15	TRBJ2-7	NA	CASSRDLVGSYEQYF	TGTGCCAGTAGTCGGGACTTAGTGGGTTCCTACGAGCAGTACTTC
NA	TRBV11-3	13	TRBJ2-6	NA	CASSLSGANVLTF	TGTGCCAGCAGCCTATCTGGGGCCAACGTCCTGACTTTC
NA	TRBV7-6	16	TRBJ2-1	NA	CASRGQTSFRANEQFF	TGTGCCAGCAGAGGACAGACTAGTTTTAGAGCCAATGAGCAGTTCTTC
NA	TRBV11-2	15	TRBJ2-7	TRBD2	CASSLRAGGRGEQYF	TGTGCCAGCAGCTTACGGGCGGGGGGCCGCGGCGAGCAGTACTTC
NA	TRBV6-6	14	TRBJ1-4	NA	CASTTDRVREKLFF	TGTGCCAGCACGACAGACCGAGTAAGGGAAAAACTGTTTTTT
NA	TRBV6-1	15	TRBJ2-2	NA	CASSEVGYRTGELFF	TGTGCCAGCAGTGAAGTGGGATACAGAACCGGGGAGCTGTTTTTT
NA	TRBV4-1	15	TRBJ2-7	NA	CASSRTPEASYEQYF	TGCGCCAGCAGCCGGACACCTGAGGCGTCCTACGAGCAGTACTTC
NA	TRBV6-5	14	TRBJ2-7	NA	CASSGGTEVYEQYF	TGTGCCAGCAGTGGGGGGACAGAAGTTTACGAGCAGTACTTC
NA	TRBV6-1	11	TRBJ2-7	NA	CATLGNWEQYF	TGTGCCACCCTTGGAAACTGGGAGCAGTACTTC
NA	TRBV7-3	15	TRBJ2-7	TRBD2	CASSLSGGVLYEQYF	TGTGCCAGCAGCTTAAGCGGGGGAGTCTTATACGAGCAGTACTTC
NA	TRBV5-4	14	TRBJ2-5	NA	CASSRPRQQETQYF	TGTGCCAGCAGTCGCCCCCGCCAGCAAGAGACCCAGTACTTC
NA	TRBV18	14	TRBJ1-3	TRBD1	CASSRQGNGNTIYF	TGTGCCAGCTCCCGACAGGGAAATGGAAACACCATATATTTT
few	TRBV5-1	14	TRBJ1-1	TRBD1	CASSPLQGATEAFF	TGCGCCAGCAGCCCCCTGCAGGGGGCCACTGAAGCTTTCTTT
NA	TRBV30	12	TRBJ1-2	NA	CAWSVGAGGYTF	TGTGCCTGGAGTGTGGGGGCGGGGGGCTACACCTTC
NA	TRBV27	14	TRBJ2-1	NA	CASSSGGEANEQFF	TGTGCCAGCAGTTCTGGGGGAGAGGCCAATGAGCAGTTCTTC
NA	TRBV9	14	TRBJ1-6	TRBD1	CASSVTGDNSPLHF	TGTGCCAGCAGCGTTACAGGGGATAATTCACCCCTCCACTTT
NA	TRBV13	16	TRBJ2-2	NA	CASSFSDSGGTGELFF	TGTGCCAGCAGCTTTTCAGACTCCGGGGGCACCGGGGAGCTGTTTTTT
NA	TRBV11-2	14	TRBJ2-4	TRBD2	CASSLAGVTNIQYF	TGTGCCAGCAGCCTAGCGGGAGTTACGAACATTCAGTACTTC
NA	TRBV18	16	TRBJ2-3	NA	CASSPTPGKEGDTQYF	TGTGCCAGCTCACCCACCCCAGGGAAAGAGGGAGATACGCAGTATTTT
NA	TRBV5-1	18	TRBJ2-5	NA	CASSAQLRGGRGQETQYF	TGCGCCAGCAGCGCACAGCTAAGGGGGGGCCGGGGACAAGAGACCCAGTACTTC
NA	TRBV7-9	14	TRBJ1-1	NA	CASSLGQRNTEAFF	TGTGCCAGCAGCTTGGGACAACGGAACACTGAAGCTTTCTTT
NA	TRBV18	14	TRBJ2-3	TRBD1	CASSPGQGLATQYF	TGTGCCAGCTCACCGGGACAGGGTTTGGCTACGCAGTATTTT
once	TRBV4-2	18	TRBJ2-6	NA	CASSQEWGTGSGANVLTF	TGTGCCAGCAGCCAAGAGTGGGGCACAGGCTCTGGGGCCAACGTCCTGACTTTC
NA	TRBV5-1	15	TRBJ2-7	TRBD2	CASSHTSGDFYEQYF	TGCGCCAGCAGCCATACTAGCGGGGATTTCTACGAGCAGTACTTC
NA	TRBV28	15	TRBJ2-7	TRBD1	CASSTQGQGMYEQYF	TGTGCCAGCAGTACTCAGGGACAGGGGATGTACGAGCAGTACTTC
NA	TRBV27	16	TRBJ1-4	TRBD1	CASSLSSGTGGEKLFF	TGTGCCAGCAGTTTATCGTCGGGGACAGGGGGCGAAAAACTGTTTTTT
NA	TRBV9	12	TRBJ2-3	NA	CASNPSTDTQYF	TGTGCCAGCAACCCTAGCACAGATACGCAGTATTTT
NA	TRBV28	13	TRBJ1-2	TRBD1	CASRRQGGYGYTF	TGTGCCAGCAGACGACAGGGAGGGTATGGCTACACCTTC
few	TRBV7-6	13	TRBJ1-1	NA	CASSLSAYTEAFF	TGTGCCAGCAGCTTGAGCGCCTACACTGAAGCTTTCTTT
NA	TRBV27	14	TRBJ2-1	NA	CASSQGPGPNEQFF	TGTGCCAGCAGTCAGGGGCCCGGGCCCAATGAGCAGTTCTTC
NA	TRBV5-1	14	TRBJ2-3	TRBD1	CASSRTGSTDTQYF	TGCGCCAGCAGCAGGACAGGGAGCACAGATACGCAGTATTTT
NA	TRBV6-4	14	TRBJ2-3	NA	CASSEGLSTDTQYF	TGTGCCAGCAGTGAGGGACTTAGCACAGATACGCAGTATTTT
NA	TRBV5-4	17	TRBJ1-6	TRBD1	CASSLGQGGGSNSPLHF	TGTGCCAGCAGCTTGGGCCAGGGGGGCGGGAGTAATTCACCCCTCCACTTT
once	TRBV15	14	TRBJ2-2	NA	CATRERVNTGELFF	TGTGCCACCAGGGAAAGGGTGAACACCGGGGAGCTGTTTTTT
NA	TRBV28	14	TRBJ1-5	NA	CASSPAGSYQPQHF	TGTGCCAGCAGTCCGGCTGGCAGCTATCAGCCCCAGCATTTT
NA	TRBV2	12	TRBJ1-1	NA	CASGTLNTEAFF	TGTGCCAGCGGGACACTTAACACTGAAGCTTTCTTT
NA	TRBV27	14	TRBJ1-5	NA	CASSHGGGNQPQHF	TGTGCCAGCAGTCATGGGGGGGGCAATCAGCCCCAGCATTTT
NA	TRBV27	13	TRBJ1-1	NA	CASSLGLGNRAFF	TGTGCCAGCAGTTTAGGTTTGGGGAACAGAGCTTTCTTT